This is a list of T cell receptor beta chains from one sample in a study of CD8+ T cells in alopecia areata. Some clones are missing from TCRdb's copy, which holds only in-frame ones; the method was immunoSEQ multiplex PCR. Among about 150,000 clones listed, approximately 45% were seen once. Material for sequencing was CD4+ T cells sorted from blood. The receptors stem from a human donor with alopecia areata. CDR3s include the opening cysteine and the closing phenylalanine or tryptophan. A D gene is named only where the DNA matches it firmly. Not all rows give a size; the values are once, few, many and, for expanded clones, a class.

d_call: .
clone_size: .
j_call: TRBJ2-1
v_call: TRBV4-1
cdr3_nt: TGCGCCAGCAGCCAAATCTTATCCTCAGGGGCAGATGAGCAGTTCTTC
cdr3_aa: CASSQILSSGADEQFF

d_call: .
clone_size: few
j_call: TRBJ2-1
v_call: TRBV2
cdr3_nt: TGTGCCAGCAGTCCTAGTACGGTCTACAATGAGCAGTTCTTC
cdr3_aa: CASSPSTVYNEQFF

d_call: .
clone_size: .
j_call: TRBJ2-5
v_call: TRBV28
cdr3_nt: TGTGCCAGCAAAATTCAGAACCAAGAGACCCAGTACTTC
cdr3_aa: CASKIQNQETQYF

d_call: TRBD2
clone_size: .
j_call: TRBJ2-3
v_call: TRBV5-1
cdr3_nt: TGCGCCAGCAGCATTAGCGGGAACACAGATACGCAGTATTTT
cdr3_aa: CASSISGNTDTQYF

d_call: TRBD1
clone_size: few
j_call: TRBJ2-7
v_call: TRBV7-9
cdr3_nt: TGTGCCAGCAGCCGGGACAGGGACTACGAGCAGTACTTC
cdr3_aa: CASSRDRDYEQYF

d_call: .
clone_size: few
j_call: TRBJ2-4
v_call: TRBV28
cdr3_nt: TGTGCCAGCAGTTTAGTTGGGGTAGCCAAAAACATTCAGTACTTC
cdr3_aa: CASSLVGVAKNIQYF

d_call: .
clone_size: few
j_call: TRBJ2-1
v_call: TRBV29-1
cdr3_nt: TGCAGCGTTGCAGGAAATGAGCAGTTCTTC
cdr3_aa: CSVAGNEQFF

d_call: TRBD1
clone_size: .
j_call: TRBJ2-7
v_call: TRBV29-1
cdr3_nt: TGCAGCGTTAGGGACAGTTCCTACGAGCAGTACTTC
cdr3_aa: CSVRDSSYEQYF

d_call: .
clone_size: .
j_call: TRBJ2-7
v_call: TRBV7-9
cdr3_nt: TGTGCCAGCAGCAATTTCTACGAGCAGTACTTC
cdr3_aa: CASSNFYEQYF

d_call: TRBD1
clone_size: few
j_call: TRBJ2-5
v_call: TRBV2
cdr3_nt: TGTGCCAGCAGTCCTGACAGGGGCAGAGAGACCCAGTACTTC
cdr3_aa: CASSPDRGRETQYF

d_call: .
clone_size: .
j_call: TRBJ1-1
v_call: TRBV30
cdr3_nt: TGTGCCTGCCAACCCTCTGGACTTGTTGGGCCGGCTTTCTTT
cdr3_aa: CACQPSGLVGPAFF

d_call: TRBD2
clone_size: few
j_call: TRBJ2-1
v_call: TRBV5-1
cdr3_nt: TGCGCCAGCAGCTTAAGCGGGAGGGCCGACAATGAGCAGTTCTTC
cdr3_aa: CASSLSGRADNEQFF

d_call: .
clone_size: few
j_call: TRBJ1-5
v_call: TRBV29-1
cdr3_nt: TGCAGCGTTCAGGACAATAGCAATCAGCCCCAGCATTTT
cdr3_aa: CSVQDNSNQPQHF

d_call: .
clone_size: few
j_call: TRBJ1-2
v_call: TRBV29-1
cdr3_nt: TGCAGCGCAACCCCGGGGAGCAATGGCTACACCTTC
cdr3_aa: CSATPGSNGYTF

d_call: .
clone_size: .
j_call: TRBJ2-7
v_call: TRBV11-2
cdr3_nt: TGTGCCAGCAGCCCGTACCATGAGCAGTACTTC
cdr3_aa: CASSPYHEQYF

d_call: TRBD2
clone_size: .
j_call: TRBJ2-5
v_call: TRBV10-3
cdr3_nt: TGTGCCATCAGTGAGACTAGCGGGAGTAAGGAGACCCAGTACTTC
cdr3_aa: CAISETSGSKETQYF

d_call: TRBD1
clone_size: few
j_call: TRBJ2-1
v_call: TRBV10-3
cdr3_nt: TGTGCCATCAGAAATGCAGGGGGCAATGAGCAGTTCTTC
cdr3_aa: CAIRNAGGNEQFF

d_call: .
clone_size: .
j_call: TRBJ2-1
v_call: TRBV29-1
cdr3_nt: TGCAGCGTGGAAAAAGACTCAAACAATGAGCAGTTCTTC
cdr3_aa: CSVEKDSNNEQFF

d_call: .
clone_size: .
j_call: TRBJ2-1
v_call: TRBV15
cdr3_nt: TGTGCCACCAGCAGAGATTCCTCCCCTTTCAATGAGCAGTTCTTC
cdr3_aa: CATSRDSSPFNEQFF

d_call: TRBD2
clone_size: .
j_call: TRBJ2-1
v_call: TRBV9
cdr3_nt: TGTGCCAGCAGCCCAATTTTTCGGACTAGCGACTACAATGAGCAGTTCTTC
cdr3_aa: CASSPIFRTSDYNEQFF

d_call: .
clone_size: .
j_call: TRBJ1-5
v_call: TRBV2
cdr3_nt: TGTGCCAGCCGGTTTTCCAATCAGCCCCAGCATTTT
cdr3_aa: CASRFSNQPQHF

d_call: .
clone_size: .
j_call: TRBJ1-1
v_call: TRBV7-9
cdr3_nt: TGTGCCAGCAGCTTAACTGGGGACACTGAAGCTTTCTTT
cdr3_aa: CASSLTGDTEAFF

d_call: TRBD1
clone_size: .
j_call: TRBJ1-2
v_call: TRBV29-1
cdr3_nt: TGCAGTGGATTCCAGGGGGCTAACTATGGCTACACCTTC
cdr3_aa: CSGFQGANYGYTF

d_call: .
clone_size: few
j_call: TRBJ2-7
v_call: TRBV10-3
cdr3_nt: TGTGCCATCAGCAGACTAGTTTACGAGCAGTACTTC
cdr3_aa: CAISRLVYEQYF

d_call: .
clone_size: .
j_call: TRBJ2-7
v_call: TRBV27
cdr3_nt: TGTGCCAGCAGCACTGGAGGGCCGGGCGAGCAGTACTTC
cdr3_aa: CASSTGGPGEQYF

d_call: .
clone_size: few
j_call: TRBJ2-3
v_call: TRBV29-1
cdr3_nt: TGCAGCGCTACGACTACTCGGGCCCGAGTGACAGATACGCAGTATTTT
cdr3_aa: CSATTTRARVTDTQYF

d_call: TRBD2
clone_size: .
j_call: TRBJ2-1
v_call: TRBV27
cdr3_nt: TGTGCCAGCAGAATAGCGGGGTCGGTGCAGTTCTTC
cdr3_aa: CASRIAGSVQFF

d_call: .
clone_size: .
j_call: TRBJ2-1
v_call: TRBV7-8
cdr3_nt: TGTGCCAGCAGCTTAGAGCGTGCGGGATACGACAATGAGCAGTTCTTC
cdr3_aa: CASSLERAGYDNEQFF

d_call: TRBD1
clone_size: .
j_call: TRBJ2-7
v_call: TRBV27
cdr3_nt: TGTGCCAGCAGTCTAGGGACAGGGGCCTACGAGCAGTACTTC
cdr3_aa: CASSLGTGAYEQYF

d_call: TRBD1
clone_size: few
j_call: TRBJ1-2
v_call: TRBV29-1
cdr3_nt: TGCAGCGTTGTTACAGGGGGCTATGGCTACACCTTC
cdr3_aa: CSVVTGGYGYTF

d_call: .
clone_size: .
j_call: TRBJ2-7
v_call: TRBV23-1
cdr3_nt: TGCGCCAGCAGTCAATCCTGGGACGCAACCTCCTACGAGCAGTACTTC
cdr3_aa: CASSQSWDATSYEQYF

d_call: .
clone_size: .
j_call: TRBJ2-1
v_call: TRBV30
cdr3_nt: TGTGCCTGGAGTGTCACGAAATCCTACAATGAGCAGTTCTTC
cdr3_aa: CAWSVTKSYNEQFF

d_call: .
clone_size: few
j_call: TRBJ2-1
v_call: TRBV5-1
cdr3_nt: TGCGCCAGCAGCGCCCTAGCGTCTCGAAATGAGCAGTTCTTC
cdr3_aa: CASSALASRNEQFF

d_call: TRBD2
clone_size: .
j_call: TRBJ2-7
v_call: TRBV29-1
cdr3_nt: TGCAGCGTAAGAACTCCGGGACTAGCGGGGGGTGGTCACGAGCAGTACTTC
cdr3_aa: CSVRTPGLAGGGHEQYF

d_call: .
clone_size: few
j_call: TRBJ2-5
v_call: TRBV5-1
cdr3_nt: TGCGCCAGCAGCTCGGGCGAGACCCAGTACTTC
cdr3_aa: CASSSGETQYF

d_call: TRBD2
clone_size: few
j_call: TRBJ2-2
v_call: TRBV4-1
cdr3_nt: TGCGCCAGCAGCCTTTCCGGGACTACGAACACCGGGGAGCTGTTTTTT
cdr3_aa: CASSLSGTTNTGELFF

d_call: .
clone_size: .
j_call: TRBJ2-3
v_call: TRBV6-6
cdr3_nt: TGTGCCAGCAGTCGCACAGATACGCAGTATTTT
cdr3_aa: CASSRTDTQYF

d_call: .
clone_size: few
j_call: TRBJ1-1
v_call: TRBV29-1
cdr3_nt: TGCAGCGTTGTCCCGGGGGGCACTGAAGCTTTCTTT
cdr3_aa: CSVVPGGTEAFF

d_call: TRBD1
clone_size: .
j_call: TRBJ2-6
v_call: TRBV5-1
cdr3_nt: TGCGCCAGCAGCCTGGGGGACAGCTCTGGGGCCAACGTCCTGACTTTC
cdr3_aa: CASSLGDSSGANVLTF

d_call: .
clone_size: few
j_call: TRBJ2-5
v_call: TRBV15
cdr3_nt: TGTGCCACCAGCAGAGATTTGGAGGTAGAGACCCAGTACTTC
cdr3_aa: CATSRDLEVETQYF

d_call: TRBD2
clone_size: .
j_call: TRBJ2-1
v_call: TRBV9
cdr3_nt: TGTGCCAGCAGCGTAGGATCCGCGGGAGGGCCTTCTGAGCAGTTCTTC
cdr3_aa: CASSVGSAGGPSEQFF

d_call: TRBD1
clone_size: .
j_call: TRBJ2-7
v_call: TRBV27
cdr3_nt: TGTGCCAGCAGCCCGATTCCGGGACAGGTCTCCGAGCAGTACTTC
cdr3_aa: CASSPIPGQVSEQYF

d_call: TRBD1
clone_size: .
j_call: TRBJ2-5
v_call: TRBV27
cdr3_nt: TGTGCCAGCAGACCTACAGGGGTGAGAGAGACCCAGTACTTC
cdr3_aa: CASRPTGVRETQYF